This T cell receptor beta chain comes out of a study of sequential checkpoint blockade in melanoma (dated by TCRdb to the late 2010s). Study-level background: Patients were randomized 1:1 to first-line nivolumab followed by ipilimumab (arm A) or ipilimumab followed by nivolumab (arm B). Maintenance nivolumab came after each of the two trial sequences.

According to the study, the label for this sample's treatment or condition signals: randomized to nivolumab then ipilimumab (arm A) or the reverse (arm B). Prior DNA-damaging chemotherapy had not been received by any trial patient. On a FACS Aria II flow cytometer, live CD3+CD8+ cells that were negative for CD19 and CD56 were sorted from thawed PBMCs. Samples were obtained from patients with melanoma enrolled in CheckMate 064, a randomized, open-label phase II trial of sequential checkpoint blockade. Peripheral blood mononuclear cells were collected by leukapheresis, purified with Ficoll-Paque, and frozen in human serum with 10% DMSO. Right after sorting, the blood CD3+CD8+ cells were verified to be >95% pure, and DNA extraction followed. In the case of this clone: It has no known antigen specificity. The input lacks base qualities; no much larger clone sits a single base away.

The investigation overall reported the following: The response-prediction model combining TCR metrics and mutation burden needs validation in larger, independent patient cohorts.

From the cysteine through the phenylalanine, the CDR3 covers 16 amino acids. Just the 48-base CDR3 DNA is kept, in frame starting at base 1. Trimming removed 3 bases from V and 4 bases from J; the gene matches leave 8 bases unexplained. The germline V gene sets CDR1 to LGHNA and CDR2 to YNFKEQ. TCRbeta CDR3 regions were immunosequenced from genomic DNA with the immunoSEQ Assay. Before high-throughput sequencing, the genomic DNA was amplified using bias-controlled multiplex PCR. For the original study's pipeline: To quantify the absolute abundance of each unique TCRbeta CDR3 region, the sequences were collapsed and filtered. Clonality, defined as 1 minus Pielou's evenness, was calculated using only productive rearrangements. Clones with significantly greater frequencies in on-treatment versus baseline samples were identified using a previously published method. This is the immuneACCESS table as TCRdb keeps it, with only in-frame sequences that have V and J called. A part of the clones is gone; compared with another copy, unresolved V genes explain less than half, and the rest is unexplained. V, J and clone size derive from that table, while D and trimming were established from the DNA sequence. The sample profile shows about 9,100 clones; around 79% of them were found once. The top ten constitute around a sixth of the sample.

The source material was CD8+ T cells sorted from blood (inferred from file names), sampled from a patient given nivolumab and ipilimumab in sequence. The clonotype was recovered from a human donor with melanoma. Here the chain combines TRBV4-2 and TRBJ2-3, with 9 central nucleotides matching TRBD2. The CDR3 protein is CASSQAGGQGSDTQYF. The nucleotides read TGTGCCAGCAGCCAGGCGGGGGGGCAGGGATCAGATACGCAGTATTTT.